These 20 T cell receptor beta chains originate from one sample sequenced in a study of blood T cells in healthy people across ages. Together with a sample-barcoded 5' primer, a J-beta primer mix was included in a second PCR lasting about 7 to 12 cycles. Via MiXCR, TCRdb re-called the 5' RACE reads, giving one row per CDR3 protein. The table lists 950,000 to 1,200,000 distinct CDR3 sequences, roughly two fifths of them singletons. Sequencing was done on a sample of blood. The receptors derive from a man aged 18 to 35 in good health.

This clonotype was detected once. V is TRBV7-9 and J is TRBJ1-2; 9 positions match TRBD1. From germline, CDR1 is SEHNR and CDR2 FQNEAQ (reference sequence). The CDR3 sequence is 14 residues long. Trimming removed 5 bases from V and 7 bases from J; junction bases left unmatched: 8. CDR3 sequence (DNA): TGTGCCAGCAGCCAGGTACAGGGGGCGCTTGGCTACACCTTC. Translation: CASSQVQGALGYTF.

The gene calls are TRBV20-1 and TRBJ2-1; 8 bases fit TRBD2. The DNA end favors TRBJ2-7, so the J call may be wrong. Germline CDR1 and CDR2: DFQATT and SNEGSKA (reference sequence). This CDR3 region has 16 residues. CDR3 nucleotide sequence: TGCAGTGCTAGGGTCCGGAGCGGGAGCTCCTACAATGAGCAGTACTTC. Its protein product is CSARVRSGSSYNEQYF.

DNA for the CDR3: TGTGCCAGCAGTTTCTACAGGGGGGAAGCTTTCTTT. This codes for CASSFYRGEAFF. This rearrangement joins TRBV28 to TRBJ1-1; the match to TRBD1 covers 8 bases. The germline V gene encodes CDR1 MDHEN and CDR2 SYDVKM. The CDR3 loop spans 12 amino acids. V dropped 3 bases and J dropped 8; count of bases not matched to a gene: 2.

The chain uses TRBV6-6 and TRBJ1-5; TRBD1 agrees at 7 bases. In germline, CDR1 is MNHNY, CDR2 SVGAGI (reference sequence). Unmatched junction bases numbered 12, after V lost 7 bases and J lost 6 bases. The CDR3 loop spans 15 amino acids. The CDR3 DNA reads TGTGCCAGCATCTCATTCGGACAGGCGGCTCAGCCCCAGCATTTT. It is translated as CASISFGQAAQPQHF.

V and J are TRBV2 and TRBJ2-6, with D unclear. This CDR3 spans 15 amino acids. V was cut by 6 bases and J by 0 bases, with 9 bases left in between. Germline CDR1 and CDR2: SNHLY and FYNNEI. The CDR3 sequence: CASRRMTSGANVLTF. In nucleotides, the CDR3 is TGTGCCAGCAGGAGAATGACCTCTGGGGCCAACGTCCTGACTTTC.

The CDR3 bases are TGTGCCAGCAGTTCGGACGGGGGACAGACTAGATTTTCTCTGGGTCCCCCTCGCGGCTACACCTTC. This codes for CASSSDGGQTRFSLGPPRGYTF. The chain combines TRBV12-3 or TRBV12-4 with TRBJ1-2; TRBD1 matches 7 bases. The V and J ends lost 4 bases and 8 bases, in that order; junction bases with no gene match: 34. The CDR3 sequence is 22 residues long.

Concerning this clonotype itself: The junction shows a germline mismatch at one end, possibly a read error. The genes are TRBV24-1 and TRBJ1-2; D is unresolved. Germline V gene lookup returns CDR1 KGHDR and CDR2 SFDVKD. The CDR3 consists of 17 residues. The CDR3 here is CATSDASGSHENYGCTF. CDR3 bases: TGTGCCACCAGTGACGCCTCCGGGTCCCACGAAAACTATGGCTGCACCTTC.

The V and J genes are TRBV4-3 and TRBJ2-7; the D call may be TRBD1 or TRBD2 (6 bases each). CDR1 is LGHNA and CDR2 is YSLEER in the germline V gene. Trimming shortened V by 4 bases and J by 7 bases, and 23 bases separated the two germline ends. The CDR3 loop spans 16 amino acids. This chain's CDR3 is CASSLEGGLLRNEQYF. CDR3 DNA sequence: TGCGCCAGCAGCCTCGAAGGGGGGCTTCTGCGCAATGAGCAGTACTTC.

V and J are TRBV3-1 and TRBJ1-2, with D perhaps TRBD1 (6 bases). This CDR3 is built from 13 residues. The V gene lost 1 base and the J gene lost 7 bases, with 10 bases spanning the gap. The germline CDR1 and CDR2 sequences are LGHDT and YNNKEL (reference sequence). CDR3 amino acids: CASSQGTGIGYTF. CDR3 in DNA: TGTGCCAGCAGCCAAGGAACAGGGATTGGCTACACCTTC.

The gene calls are TRBV27 and TRBJ2-2; perhaps TRBD1 as D (6 bases). CDR3 length: 14 amino acids. Trimming cost V 8 bases and J 1 base, with 11 bases left between them. Germline CDR1 MNHEY, CDR2 SMNVEV (reference sequence). The CDR3 protein is CASSGTKNTGELFF. CDR3 DNA sequence: TGTGCCAGCTCCGGGACAAAGAACACCGGGGAGCTGTTTTTT.

The chain is built from TRBV14 and TRBJ2-3, with 8 bases fitting TRBD1. V trimming: 4 bases; J trimming: 4 bases; junction bases outside the gene matches: 13. Germline V gives CDR1 SGHDN, CDR2 FVKESK. This CDR3 has 17 residues. The CDR3 sequence: CASSPAGTGLPADTQYF. Written as DNA, the CDR3 is TGTGCCAGCAGCCCAGCCGGGACAGGCCTTCCCGCAGATACGCAGTATTTT.

For the CDR3, the DNA is TGTGCCAGCAGCCTCCGACAGGGGCGTGCCTCTGGGGCCAACGTCCTGACTTTC. This codes for CASSLRQGRASGANVLTF. The chain joins TRBV13 to TRBJ2-6; 8 bases line up with TRBD1. The CDR3 sequence is 18 residues long. The V segment lost 5 bases and the J segment 0 bases; nucleotides outside the gene matches: 9. Germline CDR1 reads PRHDT; CDR2 reads FYEKMQ (reference sequence).

This clonotype has only a few counts. The CDR3 DNA is TGCGAAGAGGGACTCGCAACTCCCTACGAGCAGTACTTC. It codes for CEEGLATPYEQYF. The chain combines TRBV20-1 with TRBJ2-7, with a tentative D call TRBD2 (6 bases). This CDR3 is built from 13 residues. In germline, CDR1 is DFQATT, CDR2 SNEGSKA (reference sequence).

This chain uses TRBV7-2 with TRBJ1-1; D ambiguous. The germline gives CDR1 SGHTA, CDR2 FQGNSA. V was trimmed by 1 base and J by 4 bases, leaving 7 bases between them. The CDR3 spans 13 residues. The CDR3 spells CASSLGVVTEAFF. The CDR3 nucleotides read TGTGCCAGCAGCTTAGGGGTCGTCACTGAAGCTTTCTTT.

The count of this clonotype is one. The CDR3 sequence: CASSSGRDSGANVLTF. The DNA for the CDR3 is TGTGCCAGCAGCTCCGGACGGGACTCTGGGGCCAACGTCCTGACTTTC. The chain uses TRBV21-1 and TRBJ2-6; the table's D gene call, TRBD1, was not cross checked with the DNA. TRBV21-1 has pseudogene status. CDR3 size: 16 residues.

J is TRBJ2-2 and V is TRBV20-1, with 7 positions matching TRBD1. CDR1 DFQATT and CDR2 SNEGSKA come from the germline V gene (reference sequence). This CDR3 contains 15 residues. After removal of 0 bases from V and 7 bases from J, the junction contained 8 bases not matched to a gene. CDR3 sequence reads: CSARDLGGDGGELFF. The CDR3 coding sequence is TGCAGTGCTAGAGATCTAGGGGGCGATGGCGGGGAGCTGTTTTTT.

This clonotype was detected a few times. The rearrangement links TRBV27 to TRBJ1-1, with 10 nucleotides matching TRBD1. CDR1 MNHEY and CDR2 SMNVEV come from the germline V gene (reference sequence). The CDR3 covers 15 residues. V was pared by 5 bases and J by 10 bases, with 13 bases of the junction left unmatched. The CDR3 spells CASSPPTGGAVGAFF. The DNA of the CDR3 is TGTGCCAGCAGTCCCCCGACAGGGGGCGCGGTGGGAGCTTTCTTT.

This clonotype was observed a handful of times. The V gene is TRBV5-1, the J gene TRBJ2-5; 8 bases agree with TRBD1. The J call is in doubt because the DNA end fits TRBJ2-7 better. The CDR3 runs 17 residues. Germline CDR1 is SGHRS and CDR2 is YFSETQ. The CDR3 bases are TGCGCCAGCAGCTGGACCTTGGGACAGGAGTTTACCTACGAGCAGTACTTC. Protein sequence: CASSWTLGQEFTYEQYF.

The chain recombines TRBV5-6 with TRBJ1-3, with 7 nucleotides matching TRBD1. Germline assignment: CDR1 SGHDT and CDR2 YYEEEE. This CDR3 contains 15 residues. Trimming at V came to 4 bases and at J to 7 bases, leaving 11 bases not matched to a gene. The CDR3 sequence: CASSPDREEGNTIYF. The CDR3, as DNA: TGTGCCAGCAGCCCCGACAGGGAAGAAGGGAACACCATATATTTT.

This clonotype was picked up a small number of times. This rearrangement joins TRBV28 to TRBJ2-6; unclear D gene. Germline lookup yields CDR1 MDHEN and CDR2 SYDVKM. The CDR3 is made up of 18 amino acids. Trimming removed 6 bases from V and 2 bases from J, with 20 bases in between. CDR3 DNA sequence: TGTGCCAGCAGCCACAACAGCTTCAGTCGCCCTGGGGCCAACGTCCTGACTTTC. It translates to CASSHNSFSRPGANVLTF. Filled out from reference TRBV28 and TRBJ2-6, the complete variable domain reads DVKVTQSSRYLVKRTGEKVFLECVQDMDHENMFWYRQDPGLGLRLIYFSYDVKMKEKGDIPEGYSVSREKKERFSLILESASTNQTSMYLCASSHNSFSRPGANVLTFGAGSRLTVL.